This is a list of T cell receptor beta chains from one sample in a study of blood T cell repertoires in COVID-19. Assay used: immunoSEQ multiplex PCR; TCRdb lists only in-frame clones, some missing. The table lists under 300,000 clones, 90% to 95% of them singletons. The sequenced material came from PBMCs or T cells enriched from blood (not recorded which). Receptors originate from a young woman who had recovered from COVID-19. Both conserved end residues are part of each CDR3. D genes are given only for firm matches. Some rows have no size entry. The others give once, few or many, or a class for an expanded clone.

DNA: TGTGCCAGCAGCCAAGCTGCACGGACAGGGGCATTTTATGGCTACACCTTC
CDR3: CASSQAARTGAFYGYTF
J: TRBJ1-2
V: TRBV3-1/TRBV3-2
D: TRBD1
size: -

DNA: TGTGCCAGTAGTATAACTAGACCGACCTATGGCTACACCTTC
CDR3: CASSITRPTYGYTF
J: TRBJ1-2
V: TRBV19
D: -
size: -

DNA: TGTGCCAGCAGTGGGACAGGCGATGGCTACACCTTC
CDR3: CASSGTGDGYTF
J: TRBJ1-2
V: TRBV28
D: TRBD1
size: -

DNA: TGTGCCAGCAGTGGGACAGGAACCACTGAAGCTTTCTTT
CDR3: CASSGTGTTEAFF
J: TRBJ1-1
V: TRBV28
D: TRBD1
size: once

DNA: TGCGCCAGCAGCCAAGCGGCGGGGACCTCCTACGAGCAGTACTTC
CDR3: CASSQAAGTSYEQYF
J: TRBJ2-7
V: TRBV4-1
D: -
size: -

DNA: TGTGCCAGTAGTATAGGGGGAGGCAGATTCTCTGGGGCCAACGTCCTGACTTTC
CDR3: CASSIGGGRFSGANVLTF
J: TRBJ2-6
V: TRBV19
D: -
size: -

DNA: TGTGCCAGCTCACCACCTCCACAAACTAATGGAAAACTGTTTTTT
CDR3: CASSPPPQTNGKLFF
J: TRBJ1-4
V: TRBV18
D: -
size: -

DNA: TGTGCCAGCAGTGAATTTCACAGGCTCTCTTCCGGAAACACCATATATTTT
CDR3: CASSEFHRLSSGNTIYF
J: TRBJ1-3
V: TRBV25-1
D: -
size: once

DNA: TGTGCCAGCAGCTTAGTAGCGGGGACAACGACAGAGACCCAGTACTTC
CDR3: CASSLVAGTTTETQYF
J: TRBJ2-5
V: TRBV7-2
D: TRBD2
size: -

DNA: TGTGCCAGCTCACCATCAGGGGGCGCCGGTGGCGAGCAGTACTTC
CDR3: CASSPSGGAGGEQYF
J: TRBJ2-7
V: TRBV18
D: TRBD1
size: -

DNA: TGTGCCAGCAGCCTATGGAAAATCAGGGGCCCCCGAGGCAATCAGCCCCAGCATTTT
CDR3: CASSLWKIRGPRGNQPQHF
J: TRBJ1-5
V: TRBV28
D: -
size: -

DNA: TGTGCCACCAGCACAGTCGACCGACTAGCGGGGGATACGCAGTATTTT
CDR3: CATSTVDRLAGDTQYF
J: TRBJ2-3
V: TRBV15
D: TRBD2
size: -

DNA: TGCGCCAGCAGCCCGGGGGGTGAGACCCAGTACTTC
CDR3: CASSPGGETQYF
J: TRBJ2-5
V: TRBV5-1
D: TRBD2
size: -

DNA: TGTGCCAGCAGCTTAGACGGGGTTCCGGCAGATACGCAGTATTTT
CDR3: CASSLDGVPADTQYF
J: TRBJ2-3
V: TRBV11-3
D: -
size: -

DNA: TGCAGCGTTGATGACAGAAAGAACACTGAAGCTTTCTTT
CDR3: CSVDDRKNTEAFF
J: TRBJ1-1
V: TRBV29-1
D: -
size: -

DNA: TGTGCCAGCAGCCTTCGCAGGGGGGATGGCTACACCTTC
CDR3: CASSLRRGDGYTF
J: TRBJ1-2
V: TRBV3-1/TRBV3-2
D: TRBD1
size: -